Each of the 32 T cell receptor beta chains below was sequenced from the same sample in a study of T cell changes during pregnancy in multiple sclerosis. Some clones are missing from TCRdb's copy, which holds only in-frame ones; the method was immunoSEQ multiplex PCR. The table lists 90,000 to 120,000 clones, 92% of them singletons, with roughly 0.78% in the top ten. Sequencing used peripheral blood, obtained in the third trimester of pregnancy. The receptors derive from a female donor in good health, enrolled as a control in a pregnancy study.

On this clone: A junction boundary mismatches the germline segment, possibly from a read error. The rearrangement uses TRBV2 and TRBJ2-7; 11 bases are a match to TRBD1. CDR1 and CDR2 from the germline V gene are SNHLY and FYNNEI. The CDR3 consists of 15 residues. CDR3 protein: CASREGQGATYEQYF. CDR3 coding DNA: TGTGCCAGCAGGGAAGGACAGGGGGCCACCTACGAGCAGTACTTC.

J is TRBJ2-2 and V is TRBV7-3, with a possible D match to TRBD1 (6 bases). This CDR3 has 15 residues. The V end was cut by 4 bases, the J end by 5 bases, with 14 bases between. Germline loops: CDR1 SGHTA, CDR2 FQGTGA. CDR3 sequence (DNA): TGTGCCAGCAGCTCCCAAACAGGGTTGACCGGGGAGCTGTTTTTT. Protein product: CASSSQTGLTGELFF.

The J gene is TRBJ1-6, the V gene TRBV7-3; 7 bases fit TRBD1. J was trimmed by 9 bases and V by 4 bases; bases with no gene match: 18. This CDR3 has 18 amino acids. The V gene's germline CDR1 is SGHTA and CDR2 FQGTGA. CDR3 protein: CASSSPNPGTATASPLHF. DNA of the CDR3: TGTGCCAGCAGCTCCCCCAACCCAGGGACAGCAACTGCTTCACCCCTCCACTTT.

The chain uses TRBV11-3 and TRBJ1-1; D remains unclear. Looked up from germline, CDR1 is SGHNT and CDR2 is YENEEA. Trimming took 5 bases from V and 1 from J, leaving 11 bases between them. The CDR3 has 14 amino acids. The CDR3 here is CASSIDYSNTEAFF. The CDR3 nucleotides are TGTGCCAGCAGCATCGACTATTCGAACACTGAAGCTTTCTTT.

This chain joins TRBV5-1 and TRBJ1-1, with D hard to call. V was pared by 1 base and J by 5 bases, with 12 bases between. Germline values: CDR1 SGHRS, CDR2 YFSETQ. The length of the CDR3 is 14 residues. The CDR3 region has the DNA TGCGCCAGCAGCTTGTCTCAAACGGGGACTGAAGCTTTCTTT. Translation gives CASSLSQTGTEAFF.

This clone was seen more than once but under ten times. The V and J genes are TRBV7-8 and TRBJ1-2, with TRBD1 identical over 8 bases. The V segment lost 0 bases and the J segment 7 bases; nucleotides outside the gene matches: 1. Germline lookup yields CDR1 SGHVS and CDR2 FQNEAQ. This CDR3 region has 13 residues. CDR3 DNA sequence: TGTGCCAGCAGCTTAGCGGGACAGGCTGGCTACACCTTC. As protein: CASSLAGQAGYTF.

V is TRBV12-1 and J is TRBJ2-5; the table calls TRBD2, which could not be checked here. TRBV12-1 counts as a pseudogene. The CDR3 sequence is 19 residues long. CDR3 DNA: TGTGCCAGCAGCTCCGACCCCGGACTAGCGGGGCGGAGAGAAGAGACCCAGTACTTC. This encodes CASSSDPGLAGRREETQYF.

This chain connects TRBV6-1 to TRBJ1-1; 8 positions match TRBD1. Germline V lookup: CDR1 MNHNS, CDR2 SASEGT. Germline trimming cut 6 bases from V and 11 bases from J; bases unmatched to any gene: 11. The CDR3 contains 13 residues. CDR3 region: CASREPIRGLAFF. The CDR3 nucleotides read TGTGCCAGCAGGGAACCGATCAGGGGGCTTGCTTTCTTT.

This clone showed up just once. The gene calls are TRBV10-3 and TRBJ1-5, with TRBD1 identical over 10 bases. Germline CDR1 reads ENHRY; CDR2 reads SYGVKD. The CDR3 covers 15 residues. With V trimmed by 8 bases and J by 0 bases, 4 bases remained unmatched. DNA for the CDR3: TGTGCCATCTCAGGGACAGGGGATAGCAATCAGCCCCAGCATTTT. Its protein is CAISGTGDSNQPQHF.

The V call is TRBV21-1, the J call TRBJ1-1. TRBV21-1 is described as a pseudogene. The CDR3 runs 18 residues. CDR3 sequence: CASSSDSGTKFMNTEAFF. CDR3 coding DNA: TGTGCCAGCAGCAGTGACAGTGGGACTAAATTCATGAACACTGAAGCTTTCTTT.

The gene calls are TRBV9 and TRBJ2-3; 14 nucleotides align to TRBD2. The V gene's germline CDR1 is SGDLS and CDR2 YYNGEE. After removal of 3 bases from V and 1 base from J, the junction contained 7 bases not matched to a gene. This CDR3 comprises 18 residues. The DNA for the CDR3 is TGTGCCAGCAGCGGACTAGCGGGGGGGGCGATGGGCACAGATACGCAGTATTTT. Protein: CASSGLAGGAMGTDTQYF. The variable domain in full, completed from reference TRBV9 and TRBJ2-3, reads DSGVTQTPKHLITATGQRVTLRCSPRSGDLSVYWYQQSLDQGLQFLIQYYNGEERAKGNILERFSAQQFPDLHSELNLSSLELGDSALYFCASSGLAGGAMGTDTQYFGPGTRLTVL.

The rearrangement uses TRBV29-1 and TRBJ1-5; D is unresolved. CDR3 length: 16 residues. V gave up 4 bases and J gave up 3 bases, with 19 bases separating them. Germline CDR1 reads SQVTM; CDR2 reads ANQGSEA. CDR3 region: CSVVIAGGRNNQPQHF. The CDR3 DNA follows: TGCAGCGTTGTGATTGCGGGTGGCCGAAACAATCAGCCCCAGCATTTT.

In this sample, this clone turned up a few times. The V call is TRBV2, the J call TRBJ1-1; D gene uncertain. The length of the CDR3 is 13 residues. In germline, CDR1 is SNHLY, CDR2 FYNNEI. With 7 bases removed from V and 4 bases from J, the gap between germline ends came to 13 bases. Written as DNA, the CDR3 is TGTGCCAGCAATCGGGGAGGGAGCACTGAAGCTTTCTTT. Residues: CASNRGGSTEAFF.

This sequence joins TRBV9 and TRBJ2-5; 14 bases fit TRBD2. Unmatched junction bases numbered 5, after V lost 3 bases and J lost 4 bases. Germline lookup yields CDR1 SGDLS and CDR2 YYNGEE. This CDR3 spans 16 amino acids. The DNA of the CDR3 is TGTGCCAGCAGCGGGGGACTAGCGGGGGCAGGAGAGACCCAGTACTTC. Residues: CASSGGLAGAGETQYF.

The chain links TRBV10-3 to TRBJ1-1; perhaps TRBD1 as D (6 bases). The CDR3 has 15 amino acids. Germline V gene sequence: CDR1 ENHRY, CDR2 SYGVKD. V was trimmed by 3 bases and J by 1 base, leaving 12 bases between them. The CDR3 sequence is CAISDRTATNTEAFF. CDR3 sequence (DNA): TGTGCCATCAGTGACAGGACAGCGACGAACACTGAAGCTTTCTTT.

The V gene is TRBV2, the J gene TRBJ1-1, with a possible D match to TRBD1 (6 bases). CDR3 length: 12 residues. V lost 10 bases and J lost 1, with 10 bases in between. Per germline, CDR1 SNHLY and CDR2 FYNNEI. As DNA, the CDR3 is TGTGCCACAACACAGGGGAACACTGAAGCTTTCTTT. Translated, it gives CATTQGNTEAFF. Supplemented by reference TRBV2 and TRBJ1-1, the full variable domain reads EPEVTQTPSHQVTQMGQEVILRCVPISNHLYFYWYRQILGQKVEFLVSFYNNEISEKSEIFDDQFSVERPDGSNFTLKIRSTKLEDSAMYFCATTQGNTEAFFGQGTRLTVV.

This rearrangement joins TRBV7-3 to TRBJ1-1; a weak D match, TRBD1 (5 bases). Per the germline V gene, CDR1 is SGHTA and CDR2 is FQGTGA. V dropped 5 bases and J dropped 5 bases, with 12 bases sitting between them. The CDR3 consists of 13 residues. Written as DNA, the CDR3 is TGTGCCAGCAGCCCAGGGCTCAAGACTGAAGCTTTCTTT. Protein: CASSPGLKTEAFF.

The chain employs TRBV13 and TRBJ2-5, with D possibly being TRBD2 (6 bases). The CDR3 covers 16 residues. Germline V gene sequence: CDR1 PRHDT, CDR2 FYEKMQ (reference sequence). V was trimmed by 0 bases and J by 5 bases, leaving 16 bases between them. The CDR3 DNA reads TGTGCCAGCAGCTTAGGACGTGGGGGAGGAGGTGAGACCCAGTACTTC. As protein: CASSLGRGGGGETQYF. The complete variable domain, with remaining parts taken from reference TRBV13 and TRBJ2-5, reads AAGVIQSPRHLIKEKRETATLKCYPIPRHDTVYWYQQGPGQDPQFLISFYEKMQSDKGSIPDRFSAQQFSDYHSELNMSSLELGDSALYFCASSLGRGGGGETQYFGPGTRLLVL.

The gene calls are TRBV4-1 and TRBJ2-3; D is possibly TRBD1 (5 bases). Trimming left V 3 bases short and J 0 bases short, with 16 bases between. This CDR3 has 17 amino acids. Looked up from germline, CDR1 is MGHRA and CDR2 is YSYEKL. The CDR3 region has the DNA TGCGCCAGCAGCCAGAACTCCTGGGCAGGGAGCACAGATACGCAGTATTTT. It yields the protein CASSQNSWAGSTDTQYF.

This clone has more than one count but fewer than ten. The CDR3 sequence: CASSPQAGANVLTF. Written as DNA, the CDR3 is TGTGCCAGCAGCCCCCAGGCTGGGGCCAACGTCCTGACTTTC. V is TRBV9 and J is TRBJ2-6, with no clear D. This CDR3 is 14 amino acids long. CDR1 and CDR2 (germline): SGDLS, YYNGEE. Trimming removed 4 bases at V and 2 bases at J, with 7 bases between.

This clone appeared a few times. The J gene is TRBJ1-5, the V gene TRBV30; 9 bases are shared with TRBD1. Germline V gives CDR1 GTSNPN, CDR2 SVGIG (reference sequence). After removal of 1 base from V and 9 bases from J, the junction contained 7 bases not matched to a gene. The CDR3 extends over 14 amino acids. CDR3 coding DNA: TGTGCCTGGAGTGGGGGGACAGGGAAATTGCCCCAGCATTTT. It codes for CAWSGGTGKLPQHF.

This chain joins TRBV19 and TRBJ2-7; 11 bases match TRBD1. CDR1 is LNHDA, CDR2 SQIVND, per germline (reference sequence). V lost 6 bases to trimming and J lost 4 bases; unmatched junction nucleotides: 5. CDR3 length: 14 residues. CDR3 in DNA: TGTGCCAGTAGGGTGGGACAGGGGGTATACGAGCAGTACTTC. Translation gives CASRVGQGVYEQYF.

CDR3 coding DNA: TGTGCCAGCAGGGCCGGGACAGGGGTTGTTAAGCCCACATCGAACACCGGGGAGCTGTTTTTT. As protein: CASRAGTGVVKPTSNTGELFF. The chain combines TRBV2 with TRBJ2-2; 10 nucleotides line up with TRBD1. The CDR3 spans 21 residues. Per germline, CDR1 SNHLY and CDR2 FYNNEI. J lost 0 bases, V lost 6 bases, and 19 bases had no gene match.

This clone was counted a single time. The chain is built from TRBV7-9 and TRBJ1-2; 8 nucleotides line up with TRBD1. Trimming cost V 4 bases and J 4 bases; bases outside gene matches: 8. CDR1 is SEHNR and CDR2 is FQNEAQ in the germline V gene (reference sequence). The CDR3 loop spans 15 amino acids. CDR3: CASSSGGAGSYGYTF. In DNA form, the CDR3 reads TGTGCCAGCAGCTCAGGGGGCGCAGGTTCCTATGGCTACACCTTC.

The chain couples TRBV5-6 to TRBJ1-1; D is uncertain. Germline V gives CDR1 SGHDT, CDR2 YYEEEE. This CDR3 is 14 amino acids long. The germline V and J ends were trimmed by 3 bases and 1 base, with 10 bases remaining between them. CDR3 DNA: TGTGCCAGCAGCTCGTCTAAACGGAACACTGAAGCTTTCTTT. Its protein is CASSSSKRNTEAFF.

This clone was seen once. The chain carries TRBV4-2 and TRBJ2-3; possibly TRBD2 for D (6 bases). Germline V gene lookup returns CDR1 LGHNA and CDR2 YNFKEQ. V was trimmed by 4 bases and J by 4 bases, leaving 9 bases between them. The CDR3 totals 13 residues. The CDR3: CASSPGLPDTQYF. The DNA of the CDR3 is TGTGCCAGCAGCCCGGGACTCCCAGATACGCAGTATTTT.

The rearrangement links TRBV5-4 to TRBJ2-2, with 11 bases aligning to TRBD1. This CDR3 has 16 amino acids. Unmatched junction bases numbered 1, after V lost 3 bases and J lost 0 bases. Germline CDR1 is SGHNT and CDR2 is YYREEE (reference sequence). DNA of the CDR3: TGTGCCAGCAGCTCGGACAGGGGGCCGAACACCGGGGAGCTGTTTTTT. Translation: CASSSDRGPNTGELFF. Variable domain in full (rest from reference TRBV5-4 and TRBJ2-2): ETGVTQSPTHLIKTRGQQVTLRCSSQSGHNTVSWYQQALGQGPQFIFQYYREEENGRGNFPPRFSGLQFPNYSSELNVNALELDDSALYLCASSSDRGPNTGELFFGEGSRLTVL.

The V and J genes are TRBV7-9 and TRBJ1-6; TRBD1 agrees at 7 bases. The CDR3 sequence is 15 residues long. CDR1 SEHNR and CDR2 FQNEAQ come from the germline V gene (reference sequence). The J segment lost 8 bases and the V segment lost 8 bases, leaving 12 bases of the junction unmatched. The CDR3 reads CASGQRQGVDSPLHF. CDR3 in DNA: TGTGCCAGCGGCCAAAGACAGGGAGTGGATTCACCCCTCCACTTT. Together with reference TRBV7-9 and TRBJ1-6, the CDR3 gives the full variable domain: DTGVSQNPRHKITKRGQNVTFRCDPISEHNRLYWYRQTLGQGPEFLTYFQNEAQLEKSRLLSDRFSAERPKGSFSTLEIQRTEQGDSAMYLCASGQRQGVDSPLHFGNGTRLTVT.

This chain joins TRBV6-4 and TRBJ1-2; the D gene is possibly TRBD1 (5 bases). CDR1 MRHNA and CDR2 SNTAGT come from the germline V gene. Trimming took off 0 bases at V and 5 bases at J, with 13 bases between the two ends. This CDR3 has 15 residues. The CDR3 loop is CASSDSGGVGYGYTF. The CDR3 nucleotides read TGTGCCAGCAGTGACTCCGGGGGGGTTGGATATGGCTACACCTTC.

The J gene is TRBJ2-1, the V gene TRBV19, with 9 bases lining up with TRBD1. V gave up 5 bases and J gave up 7 bases; unmatched junction bases: 12. Germline-derived CDR1 and CDR2 are LNHDA and SQIVND (reference sequence). There are 16 residues in the CDR3. The CDR3 nucleotides read TGTGCCAGTAGTGCCCCGGACAGGGGAGGTAAGAATGAGCAGTTCTTC. Amino acid sequence: CASSAPDRGGKNEQFF.

The V gene is TRBV12-5, the J gene TRBJ1-3; tentatively, D is TRBD1 (5 bases). Germline V gene lookup returns CDR1 LGHNT and CDR2 FRNRAP. The CDR3 consists of 14 residues. The germline V and J ends were trimmed by 3 bases and 3 bases, with 9 bases remaining between them. The CDR3 nucleotides are TGTGCTAGTGGTTTCGGGGGAGATGGAAACACCATATATTTT. Translating it yields CASGFGGDGNTIYF.

This chain connects TRBV18 to TRBJ2-7; D call uncertain. Germline V gives CDR1 KGHSH, CDR2 LQKENI. This CDR3 contains 14 residues. Trimming cost V 4 bases and J 0 bases, with 10 bases left between them. CDR3 amino acids: CASSRGPNSYEQYF. Written as DNA, the CDR3 is TGTGCCAGCTCACGAGGCCCTAACTCCTACGAGCAGTACTTC.